These 21 T cell receptor beta chains came from one sample sequenced in a study of long-term antiretroviral therapy in people with HIV. The immunoSEQ assay was v3.0, run at survey level. The protocol was immunoSEQ multiplex PCR, while the TCRdb copy is restricted to in-frame clones and leaves out a portion. This table has 20,000 or so clones, 70% to 90% appearing once. Source: unsorted PBMCs, taken 0.6 years after starting antiretroviral therapy. The receptors were gathered from a woman younger than 30 with HIV.

This chain links TRBV28 with TRBJ2-2, with 7 bases lining up with TRBD2. V dropped 7 bases and J dropped 5; count of bases not matched to a gene: 7. The CDR3 is made up of 14 amino acids. The germline gives CDR1 MDHEN, CDR2 SYDVKM. CDR3 in DNA: TGTGCCAGCATCCAGGGTAGCGGGACCGGGGAGCTGTTTTTT. Translating gives CASIQGSGTGELFF.

V usage is TRBV10-3 and J usage is TRBJ1-2; possible D gene TRBD1, 5 bases. V was shortened by 3 bases and J by 5 bases, with 16 bases between the two germline ends. Germline V gives CDR1 ENHRY, CDR2 SYGVKD. This CDR3 comprises 15 residues. In nucleotides, the CDR3 is TGTGCCATCAGTGAATCAGGCGGGGGAGTTTATGGCTACACCTTC. Encoded protein: CAISESGGGVYGYTF.

The J gene is TRBJ1-1, the V gene TRBV5-6; D is perhaps TRBD1 (5 bases). The CDR3 extends over 11 amino acids. Germline V CDR1 and CDR2: SGHDT, YYEEEE. Trimming left V 6 bases short and J 4 bases short, with 7 bases between. The CDR3: CASMGVTEAFF. As DNA, the CDR3 is TGTGCCAGCATGGGGGTCACTGAAGCTTTCTTT.

This chain uses TRBV18 with TRBJ1-3, with D maybe TRBD1 (6 bases). This CDR3 has 15 residues. Germline V CDR1 and CDR2: KGHSH, LQKENI. V lost 1 base and J lost 2, with 9 bases in between. The CDR3 bases are TGTGCCAGCTCACCACTAACAGGGACTGGAAACACCATATATTTT. The encoded protein is CASSPLTGTGNTIYF.

The chain employs TRBV5-4 and TRBJ2-3; D is undetermined. V was trimmed by 0 bases and J by 2 bases, leaving 7 bases between them. Germline CDR1 is SGHNT and CDR2 is YYREEE (reference sequence). CDR3 length equals 14 residues. CDR3 protein: CASSLGLDTDTQYF. The DNA for the CDR3 is TGTGCCAGCAGCTTGGGACTCGACACAGATACGCAGTATTTT. Variable domain in full (rest from reference TRBV5-4 and TRBJ2-3): ETGVTQSPTHLIKTRGQQVTLRCSSQSGHNTVSWYQQALGQGPQFIFQYYREEENGRGNFPPRFSGLQFPNYSSELNVNALELDDSALYLCASSLGLDTDTQYFGPGTRLTVL.

The chain recombines TRBV19 with TRBJ1-5; 10 bases agree with TRBD1. CDR3 size: 14 residues. In germline, CDR1 is LNHDA, CDR2 SQIVND (reference sequence). The J segment lost 9 bases and the V segment lost 1 base, leaving 3 bases of the junction unmatched. Here the CDR3 DNA reads TGTGCCAGTAGTATAGGACAGGGGGCTAGGCCCCAGCATTTT. Encoded protein: CASSIGQGARPQHF.

The chain employs TRBV18 and TRBJ2-2, with D tentatively TRBD2 (5 bases). Trimming left V 0 bases short and J 11 bases short, with 10 bases between. There are 13 residues in the CDR3. Germline loops: CDR1 KGHSH, CDR2 LQKENI. This CDR3 reads CASSPPSTGELFF. In DNA, the CDR3 is TGTGCCAGCTCACCACCGTCGACGGGAGAGCTGTTTTTT. Full variable domain (missing parts from reference TRBV18 and TRBJ2-2): NAGVMQNPRHLVRRRGQEARLRCSPMKGHSHVYWYRQLPEEGLKFMVYLQKENIIDESGMPKERFSAEFPKEGPSILRIQQVVRGDSAAYFCASSPPSTGELFFGEGSRLTVL.

This sequence joins TRBV10-2 and TRBJ2-7, with D perhaps matching TRBD1 or TRBD2 (5 bases each). Germline assignment: CDR1 WSHSY and CDR2 SAAADI. This CDR3 is built from 11 residues. Trimming took 5 bases from V and 7 from J, leaving 9 bases between them. The CDR3 here is CASSLEGEQYF. CDR3 nucleotide sequence: TGCGCCAGCAGTCTTGAGGGGGAGCAGTACTTC.

The J gene is TRBJ2-1, the V gene TRBV4-2; 10 bases fit TRBD2. J gave up 5 bases and V 8 bases, and 9 bases lay outside the gene matches. Germline V gives CDR1 LGHNA, CDR2 YNFKEQ. The CDR3 extends over 15 amino acids. The CDR3, as DNA: TGTGCCAGCGGTCCTATAGCGGGAGGTCACAATGAGCAGTTCTTC. Translating it yields CASGPIAGGHNEQFF.

The V and J genes are TRBV11-2 and TRBJ2-5, with 8 nucleotides matching TRBD2. The CDR3 loop spans 17 amino acids. Germline V gene data show CDR1 as SGHAT and CDR2 as FQNNGV. V was clipped by 5 bases and J by 4 bases; unmatched bases: 15. CDR3 amino acids: CASSLTLAGGSRETQYF. The CDR3, as DNA: TGTGCCAGCAGCCTAACTCTAGCGGGCGGGTCACGAGAGACCCAGTACTTC.

The V gene is TRBV2, the J gene TRBJ2-1, with 10 bases identical to TRBD2. The V gene end was trimmed by 5 bases and the J gene end by 5 bases; junction bases not matched to a gene: 6. Germline assignment: CDR1 SNHLY and CDR2 FYNNEI. There are 15 residues in the CDR3. CDR3 sequence reads: CASSQERGGDNEQFF. The CDR3, as DNA: TGTGCCAGCAGTCAGGAGCGGGGGGGGGACAATGAGCAGTTCTTC. Complete variable domain (other parts from reference TRBV2 and TRBJ2-1): EPEVTQTPSHQVTQMGQEVILRCVPISNHLYFYWYRQILGQKVEFLVSFYNNEISEKSEIFDDQFSVERPDGSNFTLKIRSTKLEDSAMYFCASSQERGGDNEQFFGPGTRLTVL.

The chain is built from TRBV5-1 and TRBJ2-5; 7 nucleotides align to TRBD2. Germline assignment: CDR1 SGHRS and CDR2 YFSETQ. Germline trimming cut 4 bases from V and 6 bases from J; bases unmatched to any gene: 12. The CDR3 covers 15 residues. The CDR3 sequence: CASSPRSSGSKTQYF. The CDR3 region has the DNA TGCGCCAGCAGCCCCAGGTCTAGCGGTTCGAAGACCCAGTACTTC.

The rearrangement uses TRBV4-3 and TRBJ2-3; TRBD2 is a possible D gene (6 bases). Germline V gives CDR1 LGHNA, CDR2 YSLEER. The CDR3 covers 17 residues. Trimming removed 0 bases at V and 4 bases at J, with 17 bases between. The CDR3 nucleotides are TGCGCCAGCAGCCAAGACCTGTTGGGGGGAGAGGCAGATACGCAGTATTTT. Amino acids: CASSQDLLGGEADTQYF.

The table lists this clone with a few counts. The V gene is TRBV19, the J gene TRBJ1-5; 7 positions agree with TRBD1. The CDR3 is 14 amino acids. Germline CDR1 reads LNHDA; CDR2 reads SQIVND (reference sequence). V gave up 3 bases and J gave up 3 bases; unmatched junction bases: 2. CDR3 protein: CASSIEGANQPQHF. The CDR3, as DNA: TGTGCCAGTAGTATTGAGGGGGCCAATCAGCCCCAGCATTTT.

The chain joins TRBV5-1 to TRBJ2-7; D is unresolved. Germline loops: CDR1 SGHRS, CDR2 YFSETQ. The CDR3 loop spans 15 amino acids. The germline V and J ends were trimmed by 2 bases and 1 base, with 13 bases remaining between them. Written as DNA, the CDR3 is TGCGCCAGCAGCTTAGGCGGAGATCCATCCTACGAGCAGTACTTC. It encodes CASSLGGDPSYEQYF.

This clone was counted a single time. CDR3 in amino acids: CASTLGAVTDTQYF. The CDR3 coding sequence is TGTGCCAGCACCTTGGGGGCGGTTACAGATACGCAGTATTTT. The chain couples TRBV6-6 to TRBJ2-3; TRBD1 might be the D (6 bases). The CDR3 has 14 residues. Trimming shortened V by 7 bases and J by 3 bases, and 14 bases separated the two germline ends. Per the germline V gene, CDR1 is MNHNY and CDR2 is SVGAGI (reference sequence).

The chain joins TRBV9 to TRBJ1-2, with no clear D. This CDR3 has 15 amino acids. Germline V gene sequence: CDR1 SGDLS, CDR2 YYNGEE. V lost 0 bases and J lost 2, with 11 bases in between. The CDR3 coding sequence is TGTGCCAGCAGCGTAGGAATTGGAACAAACTATGGCTACACCTTC. This gives the protein CASSVGIGTNYGYTF.

Details on this clone: One end of the junction does not line up with germline, which may come from a read error. The rearrangement uses TRBV4-2 and TRBJ2-2; 11 bases are a match to TRBD2. Germline V gives CDR1 LGHNA, CDR2 YNFKEQ. This CDR3 comprises 16 residues. The CDR3 coding sequence is TGTGCCAGCAGCAGTAGCGGGGGGGCCAGCCACCGGGGAGCTGTTTTT. Translation: CASSSSGGASHRGAVF.

This clone was observed a handful of times. V usage is TRBV5-1 and J usage is TRBJ1-2; 7 nucleotides align to TRBD1. The germline CDR1 and CDR2 sequences are SGHRS and YFSETQ. CDR3 length: 12 residues. V trimming: 5 bases; J trimming: 6 bases; junction bases outside the gene matches: 4. CDR3 in amino acids: CASRVQGDGYTF. As DNA, the CDR3 is TGCGCCAGCAGAGTTCAGGGGGATGGCTACACCTTC.

To note about this clone: A read error may produce the germline difference seen at one junction end. The chain carries TRBV5-4 and TRBJ2-1, with D maybe TRBD1 (6 bases). CDR1 SGHNT and CDR2 YYREEE come from the germline V gene (reference sequence). The CDR3 has 15 amino acids. The CDR3 DNA reads TGCGCCAGCAGCCAAGGGCAGGGGCCATTCGATGAGCAGTTCTTC. This encodes CASSQGQGPFDEQFF.

This chain uses TRBV7-9 with TRBJ1-1, with D perhaps matching TRBD1 (5 bases). In germline, CDR1 is SEHNR, CDR2 FQNEAQ (reference sequence). The CDR3 runs to 13 residues. Between the trimmed V and J ends, which lost 3 bases and 3 bases, there was a span of 8 bases. As DNA, the CDR3 is TGTGCCAGCAGCTTCGACAGTGACACTGAAGCTTTCTTT. Translated: CASSFDSDTEAFF.